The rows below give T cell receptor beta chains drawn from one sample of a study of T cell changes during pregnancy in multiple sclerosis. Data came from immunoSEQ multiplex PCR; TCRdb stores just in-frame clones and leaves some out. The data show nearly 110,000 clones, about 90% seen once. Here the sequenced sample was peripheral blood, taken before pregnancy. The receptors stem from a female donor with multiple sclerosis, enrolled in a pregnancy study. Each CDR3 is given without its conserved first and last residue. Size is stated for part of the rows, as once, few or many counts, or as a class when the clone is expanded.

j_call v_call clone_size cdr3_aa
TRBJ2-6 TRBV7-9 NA ASSSAGLGANVLT
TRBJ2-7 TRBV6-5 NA ASSPPGQGFDEQY
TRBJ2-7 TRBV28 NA ASSLMGTNSYEQY
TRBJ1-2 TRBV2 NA ASHTGMEGYT
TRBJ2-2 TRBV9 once ASSSPVTGRGAGELF
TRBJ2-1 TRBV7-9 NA ASSDPGLAGVNEQF
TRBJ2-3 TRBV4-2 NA ASSGTGGPDTQY
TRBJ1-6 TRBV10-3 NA AISVGADNSPLH
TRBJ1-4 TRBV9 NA ASSPRGMGEKLF
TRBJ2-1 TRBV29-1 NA SVEGYSGKRGEQF
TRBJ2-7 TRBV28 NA ASSLMGTGVYEQY
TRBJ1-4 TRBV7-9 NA ASSFGGTNEKLF
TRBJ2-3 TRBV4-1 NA ASSQEVQGTDTQY
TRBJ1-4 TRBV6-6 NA ASRRSGQGYEKLF
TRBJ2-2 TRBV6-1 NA ASSILTGTGELF
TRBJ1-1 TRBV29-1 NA SVEDQRDRGSTEAF
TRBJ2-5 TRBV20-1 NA SAAGETQY
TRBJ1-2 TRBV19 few ASSIVTTHYGYT
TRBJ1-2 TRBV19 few ASSGGTGNDYGYT
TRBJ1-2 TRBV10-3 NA AISEQGWGYT
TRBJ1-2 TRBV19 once ASSIATGGYGYT
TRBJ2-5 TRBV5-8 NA ASSPQGLQETQY
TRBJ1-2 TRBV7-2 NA ASSLGAYDGYT
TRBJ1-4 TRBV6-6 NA ASSYRAAGREKLF
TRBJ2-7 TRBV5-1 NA ASSLGSQGVYEQY
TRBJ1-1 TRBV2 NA ASSREGTNEAF
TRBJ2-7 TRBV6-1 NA ASSPSGKVYEQY
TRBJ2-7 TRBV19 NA ATYLADRFYEQY
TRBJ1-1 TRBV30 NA AWKDRDTEAF
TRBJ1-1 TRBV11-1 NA ASSSPRQGIPDTEAF